This T cell receptor (beta chain) came from a study of beta chain features in type 1 diabetes. Purity exceeded 95% in all sorted populations. Sequenced material consisted of expressed TCRB transcripts (all of the isolated RNA was reverse transcribed). Measured with immunoSEQ multiplex PCR; TCRdb has only the in-frame clones, and not every one. The sample records 120,000 to 150,000 clones, over 9.5% being singletons. Broader study findings: The study found fewer insertions and more deletions at VDJ junctions in type 1 diabetes patients. The influence of HLA type on TCRB rearrangement stayed undetermined. A possible short-template PCR bias applies equally to patients and controls.

Trimming removed 1 base at V and 5 bases at J, with 18 bases between. In germline, CDR1 is MGHRA, CDR2 YSYEKL. This CDR3 has 16 amino acids. A remark on this clone: Its antigen is unknown.

Sequencing used naive CD4+ T cells from blood. The TCR sequence derives from a man younger than 30 in good health. The rearrangement uses TRBV4-1 and TRBJ2-7; D call uncertain. CDR3 sequence reads: CASSQVIPVPPHEQYF. For the CDR3, the DNA is TGCGCCAGCAGCCAAGTTATCCCGGTTCCACCGCACGAGCAGTACTTC.